This T cell receptor beta chain was captured by sequencing in a study of long-term antiretroviral therapy in people with HIV. The study's findings and limits: ART preceded a rise in diversity that nonetheless stayed lower than in transplant donor controls.

At survey level, the immunoSEQ assay was run in its v3.0 version. TCRdb keeps only in-frame clones here, not all; method: immunoSEQ multiplex PCR. The table includes 19,000 or so clones, 81% detected once. Germline CDR1 and CDR2: WNHNN and SYGVQD (reference sequence). The V segment lost 0 bases and the J segment 6 bases; nucleotides outside the gene matches: 6. The CDR3 has 17 amino acids. Worth noting for this clone: Its antigen is unknown.

The chain uses TRBV10-1 and TRBJ2-2, with 11 bases fitting TRBD2. This sample comprised unsorted PBMCs, obtained 0.3 years before starting antiretroviral therapy. This TCR derives from a man between 50 and 59 years old with HIV. The CDR3 nucleotides are TGCGCCAGCAGTGAGTCGACAGTAGCGGGAGGGCCCGGGGAGCTGTTTTTT. It specifies CASSESTVAGGPGELFF.